The clone carrying this T cell receptor (beta chain) was detected a few times. Its matching antigen is unknown. Sequencing used cDNA as its template, made by extracting RNA and reverse transcribing it. This table comes from immunoSEQ multiplex PCR, and its TCRdb copy is limited to in-frame clones, with some not included. Of 90,000 or so clones listed, roughly 40% are singletons. Sample treatment: oral pan-JAK inhibitor, 5-10 mg twice daily. Germline lookup yields CDR1 MDHEN and CDR2 SYDVKM. V gave up 4 bases and J gave up 3 bases, with 10 bases separating them. This CDR3 is built from 13 residues. The sample belongs to a study of CD8+ T cells in alopecia areata. About the research overall: Severity was scored as percentage of affected scalp area in treated patients.

Study-level findings and limits: Higher clonality was seen in lesional scalp than in normal scalp, especially in alopecia totalis/universalis. Tofacitinib significantly lowered scalp clonality and expanded CD8+ clones among the top 100.

The V call is TRBV28, the J call TRBJ2-7, with D possibly matching TRBD2 (6 bases). This specimen was CD8+ T cells sorted from blood, taken at week 24, from a patient treated with tofacitinib. The clonotype was recovered from a human donor with alopecia areata. The CDR3 loop is CASSSSGGYEQYF. The CDR3 region has the DNA TGTGCCAGCAGTTCCTCCGGGGGCTACGAGCAGTACTTC.